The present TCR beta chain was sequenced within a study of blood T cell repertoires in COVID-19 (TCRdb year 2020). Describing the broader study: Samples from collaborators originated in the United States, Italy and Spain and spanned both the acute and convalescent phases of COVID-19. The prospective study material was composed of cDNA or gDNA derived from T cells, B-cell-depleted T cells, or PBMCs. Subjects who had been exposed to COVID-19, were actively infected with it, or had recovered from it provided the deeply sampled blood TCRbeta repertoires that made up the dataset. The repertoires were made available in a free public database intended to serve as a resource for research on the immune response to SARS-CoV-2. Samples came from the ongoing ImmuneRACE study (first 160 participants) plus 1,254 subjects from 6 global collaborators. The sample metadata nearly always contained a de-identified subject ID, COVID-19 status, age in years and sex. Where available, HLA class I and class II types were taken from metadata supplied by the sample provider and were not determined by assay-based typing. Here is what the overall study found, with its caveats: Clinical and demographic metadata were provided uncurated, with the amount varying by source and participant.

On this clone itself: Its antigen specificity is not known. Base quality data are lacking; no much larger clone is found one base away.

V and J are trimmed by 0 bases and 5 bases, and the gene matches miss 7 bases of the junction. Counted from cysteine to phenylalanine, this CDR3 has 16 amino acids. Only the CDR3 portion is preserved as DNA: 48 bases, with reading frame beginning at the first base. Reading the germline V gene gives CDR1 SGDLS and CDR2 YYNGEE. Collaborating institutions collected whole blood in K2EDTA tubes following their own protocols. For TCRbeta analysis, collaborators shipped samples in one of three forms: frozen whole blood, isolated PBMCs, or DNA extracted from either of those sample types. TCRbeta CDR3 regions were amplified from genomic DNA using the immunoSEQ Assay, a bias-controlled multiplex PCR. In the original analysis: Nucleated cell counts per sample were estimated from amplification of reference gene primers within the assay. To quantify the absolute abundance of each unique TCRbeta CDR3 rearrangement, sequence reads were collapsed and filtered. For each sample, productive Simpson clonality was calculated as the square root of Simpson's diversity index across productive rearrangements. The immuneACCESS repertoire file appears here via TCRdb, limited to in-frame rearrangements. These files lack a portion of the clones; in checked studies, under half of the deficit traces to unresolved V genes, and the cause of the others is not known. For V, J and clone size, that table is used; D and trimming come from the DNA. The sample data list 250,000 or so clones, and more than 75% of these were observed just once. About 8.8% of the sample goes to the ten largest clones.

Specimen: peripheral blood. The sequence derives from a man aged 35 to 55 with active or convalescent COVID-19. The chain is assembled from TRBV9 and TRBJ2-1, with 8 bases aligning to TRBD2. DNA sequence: TGTGCCAGCAGCGTAGCGGGGGGGCCGCAACACAATGAGCAGTTCTTC. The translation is CASSVAGGPQHNEQFF.